The following is a T cell receptor beta chain sequence with its context. This record belongs to a study of blood T cell repertoires in COVID-19. Trimming took 0 bases from V and 3 from J, leaving 8 bases between them. Germline assignment: CDR1 MNHEY and CDR2 SVGAGI. The CDR3 is 14 amino acids. Profiling relied on immunoSEQ multiplex PCR, and the TCRdb table lists in-frame clones only, not all of them. Here the sample spans roughly 260,000 clones, roughly 82% being singletons. The sequence derives from a woman in her 70s with acute or convalescent COVID-19. The specimen was peripheral blood. V gene TRBV6-5 combines with J gene TRBJ2-5; a weak D match, TRBD1 (6 bases). The CDR3 protein is CASSYSYREETQYF. In DNA form, the CDR3 reads TGTGCCAGCAGTTACTCCTACAGGGAAGAGACCCAGTACTTC.